What follows are 32 T cell receptor beta chains derived from one specimen sequenced in a study of PD-L1 blockade in urothelial cancer. The data were produced by immunoSEQ multiplex PCR, yet TCRdb's version contains in-frame clones alone and is incomplete. The data contain about 76,000 clones, 80% to 95% of them singletons. Time point: peripheral blood 6 weeks after treatment start. This specimen was PBMCs, taken around atezolizumab (anti-PD-L1) treatment. Every receptor here comes from an elderly woman with urothelial cancer.

This chain uses TRBV7-3 with TRBJ1-1, with 8 bases aligning to TRBD1. Germline CDR1 and CDR2: SGHTA and FQGTGA. V lost 5 bases, J lost 7 bases, and 3 bases stayed unmatched. The CDR3 runs to 12 residues. The DNA for the CDR3 is TGTGCCAGCAGCCCGGACAGGGTTGAAGCTTTCTTT. Its protein product is CASSPDRVEAFF.

The J gene is TRBJ2-7, the V gene TRBV5-4, with 10 bases that match TRBD2. Germline V gene sequence: CDR1 SGHNT, CDR2 YYREEE (reference sequence). The CDR3 is 14 residues long. V lost 4 bases and J lost 3; bases outside the gene matches: 4. The CDR3 bases are TGTGCCAGCAGCACCATAGCGGGAGGCTACGAGCAGTACTTC. Protein sequence: CASSTIAGGYEQYF.

The chain uses TRBV6-1 and TRBJ1-1, with D tentatively TRBD1 (5 bases). CDR1 is MNHNS, CDR2 SASEGT, per germline. The V and J ends lost 5 bases and 0 bases respectively, with 7 bases between them. The CDR3 totals 13 residues. The CDR3 is CASSSTVNTEAFF. In DNA, the CDR3 is TGTGCCAGCAGTTCGACAGTGAACACTGAAGCTTTCTTT.

The chain has TRBV27 and TRBJ2-3; TRBD2 agrees at 8 bases. J lost 0 bases, V lost 3 bases, and 2 bases had no gene match. Looked up from germline, CDR1 is MNHEY and CDR2 is SMNVEV (reference sequence). The CDR3 has 15 amino acids. The CDR3 region has the DNA TGTGCCAGCAGTTTGGCTAGCGGGAGCACAGATACGCAGTATTTT. Translation gives CASSLASGSTDTQYF.

This chain uses TRBV27 with TRBJ1-2, with a weak D call TRBD1 (5 bases). This CDR3 is built from 14 residues. V lost 5 bases and J lost 4, with 14 bases in between. The germline V gene encodes CDR1 MNHEY and CDR2 SMNVEV (reference sequence). The CDR3 DNA reads as TGTGCCAGCAGTCCGGACACTGGGGCCTATGGCTACACCTTC. Its protein is CASSPDTGAYGYTF.

The chain couples TRBV27 to TRBJ2-7, with D perhaps TRBD2 (6 bases). CDR3 length: 14 amino acids. Looked up from germline, CDR1 is MNHEY and CDR2 is SMNVEV (reference sequence). V was clipped by 6 bases and J by 4 bases, with 16 bases between them. The CDR3 region has the DNA TGTGCCAGCAGCGACCCGGGACTTTCTTACGAGCAGTACTTC. Translating gives CASSDPGLSYEQYF.

The chain recombines TRBV10-2 with TRBJ1-5, with 9 bases that match TRBD1. The ends lost 7 bases at V and 7 bases at J; junction bases unmatched: 8. Germline lookup yields CDR1 WSHSY and CDR2 SAAADI. The CDR3 is 14 amino acids. This chain's CDR3 is CASMTGGPGQPQHF. The DNA for the CDR3 is TGCGCCAGCATGACAGGGGGGCCTGGGCAGCCCCAGCATTTT.

V usage is TRBV5-1 and J usage is TRBJ2-1; 12 bases fit TRBD2. V trimming: 7 bases; J trimming: 1 base; junction bases outside the gene matches: 0. CDR3 length equals 14 residues. Per germline, CDR1 SGHRS and CDR2 YFSETQ. The CDR3 protein is CASGTSGSYNEQFF. CDR3 bases: TGCGCCAGCGGGACTAGCGGGTCCTACAATGAGCAGTTCTTC.

The chain carries TRBV5-4 and TRBJ2-7; TRBD2 aligns across 7 bases. V was clipped by 2 bases and J by 3 bases; unmatched bases: 11. Germline loops: CDR1 SGHNT, CDR2 YYREEE (reference sequence). The CDR3 extends over 16 amino acids. CDR3 nucleotide sequence: TGTGCCAGCAGCTTTGGCGGGGGTAGCTTGGACTACGAGCAGTACTTC. Translation: CASSFGGGSLDYEQYF.

The chain employs TRBV4-2 and TRBJ1-1, with 10 bases matching TRBD1. Germline V gene sequence: CDR1 LGHNA, CDR2 YNFKEQ. Losses at the gene ends were 0 bases for V and 4 bases for J; bases not matched to a gene: 17. The CDR3 contains 20 residues. The CDR3 spells CASSQDSPWDRGDGVTEAFF. As DNA, the CDR3 is TGTGCCAGCAGCCAAGATTCCCCCTGGGACAGGGGCGATGGTGTCACTGAAGCTTTCTTT.

The J gene is TRBJ2-5, the V gene TRBV5-1; 7 bases are a match to TRBD1. This CDR3 contains 15 residues. J lost 4 bases, V lost 0 bases, and 6 bases had no gene match. Germline V gives CDR1 SGHRS, CDR2 YFSETQ. Here the CDR3 reads CASSLDRGVGETQYF. The CDR3 coding sequence is TGCGCCAGCAGCTTGGACAGGGGAGTAGGAGAGACCCAGTACTTC.

This sequence joins TRBV2 and TRBJ2-6, with 7 bases aligning to TRBD1. This CDR3 is 18 amino acids long. J lost 4 bases, V lost 2 bases, and 11 bases had no gene match. Germline V gene lookup returns CDR1 SNHLY and CDR2 FYNNEI. Written as DNA, the CDR3 is TGTGCCAGCAGTGAAAGGGGGCAAAGGAGTGCGGGGGCCAACGTCCTGACTTTC. This encodes CASSERGQRSAGANVLTF.

This chain uses TRBV7-3 with TRBJ2-3; 7 bases align to TRBD2. The V and J ends lost 0 bases and 6 bases, in that order; junction bases with no gene match: 9. Germline CDR1 reads SGHTA; CDR2 reads FQGTGA. The CDR3 is 16 residues long. The CDR3 DNA follows: TGTGCCAGCAGCTTAACGGCTAGCGGACCCCAGGATACGCAGTATTTT. Protein sequence: CASSLTASGPQDTQYF.

The chain couples TRBV27 to TRBJ1-1, with D unresolved. This CDR3 has 14 residues. Germline CDR1 and CDR2: MNHEY and SMNVEV (reference sequence). V was clipped by 0 bases and J by 1 base, with 6 bases between them. The CDR3 loop reads CASSLSRGNTEAFF. The CDR3 DNA reads TGTGCCAGCAGTTTATCCCGAGGGAACACTGAAGCTTTCTTT.

The CDR3 region is CASSLTGNNQPQHF. CDR3 DNA: TGTGCCAGCAGTTTAACCGGTAACAATCAGCCCCAGCATTTT. The genes are TRBV27 and TRBJ1-5; D not resolved. V shed 2 bases and J shed 3 bases, with 8 bases lying between them. The CDR3 consists of 14 residues. CDR1 is MNHEY, CDR2 SMNVEV, per germline (reference sequence).

There are a few counts of this clone. The chain is built from TRBV2 and TRBJ2-7, with unresolved D. Looked up from germline, CDR1 is SNHLY and CDR2 is FYNNEI. Trimming cost V 10 bases and J 7 bases, with 14 bases left between them. CDR3 length: 11 amino acids. CDR3 loop: CAILTGWEQYF. CDR3 sequence (DNA): TGTGCCATCCTGACTGGATGGGAGCAGTACTTC.

This chain connects TRBV6-1 to TRBJ2-2, with 12 nucleotides matching TRBD2. The CDR3 contains 18 residues. Unmatched junction bases numbered 4, after V lost 2 bases and J lost 0 bases. Per germline, CDR1 MNHNS and CDR2 SASEGT. CDR3 nucleotide sequence: TGTGCCAGCAGTGAATCTACTAGCGGGAGGACGAACACCGGGGAGCTGTTTTTT. Its protein is CASSESTSGRTNTGELFF.

This chain connects TRBV6-1 to TRBJ2-6; D ambiguous. Deletions cut 6 bases from V and 0 bases from J, with 9 bases between. The V gene's germline CDR1 is MNHNS and CDR2 SASEGT. This CDR3 contains 15 residues. DNA for the CDR3: TGTGCCAGCAGCTTAGACACCTCTGGGGCCAACGTCCTGACTTTC. This sequence encodes CASSLDTSGANVLTF.

This clone was seen a few times. This chain joins TRBV5-1 and TRBJ1-3, with 7 bases lining up with TRBD1. The CDR3 is made up of 16 amino acids. The ends lost 4 bases at V and 0 bases at J; junction bases unmatched: 7. CDR1 SGHRS and CDR2 YFSETQ come from the germline V gene. The DNA of the CDR3 is TGCGCCAGCAGCCCCAGTGGGACAGCCTCTGGAAACACCATATATTTT. Protein: CASSPSGTASGNTIYF. The full variable domain, with the rest looked up from reference TRBV5-1 and TRBJ1-3, is KAGVTQTPRYLIKTRGQQVTLSCSPISGHRSVSWYQQTPGQGLQFLFEYFSETQRNKGNFPGRFSGRQFSNSRSEMNVSTLELGDSALYLCASSPSGTASGNTIYFGEGSWLTVV.

The chain joins TRBV5-1 to TRBJ2-7, with D perhaps matching TRBD2 (7 bases). The V gene lost 4 bases and the J gene lost 6 bases, with 23 bases spanning the gap. The CDR3 is 16 amino acids. The germline gives CDR1 SGHRS, CDR2 YFSETQ. The CDR3 here is CASSGHWGGRAGEQYF. The CDR3 DNA reads TGCGCCAGCAGCGGCCATTGGGGGGGCCGGGCCGGCGAGCAGTACTTC.

This chain links TRBV15 with TRBJ1-4; D is possibly TRBD1 (5 bases). V was shortened by 0 bases and J by 4 bases, with 9 bases between the two germline ends. Germline V CDR1 and CDR2: LNHNV, YYDKDF (reference sequence). The CDR3 consists of 15 residues. CDR3 bases: TGTGCCACCAGCAGAGATCGGGGGGGTAATGAAAAACTGTTTTTT. This sequence encodes CATSRDRGGNEKLFF.

The chain couples TRBV10-3 to TRBJ1-5; 8 bases are shared with TRBD1. The length of the CDR3 is 13 residues. The germline V gene has CDR1 ENHRY and CDR2 SYGVKD. V was clipped by 10 bases and J by 3 bases; unmatched bases: 5. CDR3: CATRTGLNQPQHF. In nucleotides, the CDR3 is TGTGCCACTAGGACAGGGCTCAATCAGCCCCAGCATTTT.

This chain connects TRBV4-2 to TRBJ2-1; 12 bases are shared with TRBD2. Unmatched junction bases numbered 8, after V lost 4 bases and J lost 10 bases. This CDR3 is 15 amino acids long. The V gene's germline CDR1 is LGHNA and CDR2 YNFKEQ. The CDR3 DNA reads as TGTGCCAGCAGCCTCGGGACTAGCGGGCTGGTGGAGCAGTTCTTC. Encoded protein: CASSLGTSGLVEQFF.

V gene TRBV19 combines with J gene TRBJ1-1; D ambiguous. The CDR3 spans 15 residues. Trimming removed 2 bases at V and 2 bases at J, with 12 bases between. Germline lookup yields CDR1 LNHDA and CDR2 SQIVND (reference sequence). DNA for the CDR3: TGTGCCAGTAGTATAAGTTCCCTCGGTAACACTGAAGCTTTCTTT. Amino acid sequence: CASSISSLGNTEAFF.

This clone was observed a handful of times. This sequence joins TRBV28 and TRBJ2-7, with 8 bases matching TRBD1. V shed 3 bases, J shed 4 bases, and the junction held 5 bases outside the gene matches. Per the germline V gene, CDR1 is MDHEN and CDR2 is SYDVKM. This CDR3 has 14 residues. In DNA form, the CDR3 reads TGTGCCAGCAGTTTCCCAGGGGGCGGGTACGAGCAGTACTTC. Its translation: CASSFPGGGYEQYF.

The chain links TRBV7-3 to TRBJ2-3, with unresolved D. Germline CDR1 is SGHTA and CDR2 is FQGTGA. The CDR3 spans 14 residues. The V and J ends lost 3 bases and 3 bases respectively, with 10 bases between them. CDR3 DNA: TGTGCCAGCAGCTTGTGGCTAGGAACAGATACGCAGTATTTT. It translates to CASSLWLGTDTQYF.

The chain joins TRBV30 to TRBJ2-7, with 7 bases that match TRBD1. Germline V CDR1 and CDR2: GTSNPN, SVGIG (reference sequence). The V gene end was trimmed by 3 bases and the J gene end by 7 bases; junction bases not matched to a gene: 15. The CDR3 length is 15 residues. The CDR3 nucleotides read TGTGCCTGGAGCCCTAATCCTGTCCCGGGACAGGAGCAGTACTTC. Translation gives CAWSPNPVPGQEQYF. Supplemented by reference TRBV30 and TRBJ2-7, the full variable domain reads SQTIHQWPATLVQPVGSPLSLECTVEGTSNPNLYWYRQAAGRGLQLLFYSVGIGQISSEVPQNLSASRPQDRQFILSSKKLLLSDSGFYLCAWSPNPVPGQEQYFGPGTRLTVT.

The chain carries TRBV19 and TRBJ2-6; 7 nucleotides match TRBD1. This CDR3 is built from 14 residues. Germline V gene sequence: CDR1 LNHDA, CDR2 SQIVND (reference sequence). J was trimmed by 4 bases and V by 10 bases; bases with no gene match: 7. The CDR3 bases are TGTGCCACAGCCGACAGGGCCGGGGCCAACGTCCTGACTTTC. The encoded protein is CATADRAGANVLTF.

This chain connects TRBV5-1 to TRBJ1-2; D perhaps matches TRBD1 (6 bases). The CDR3 is made up of 13 amino acids. Germline CDR1 and CDR2: SGHRS and YFSETQ. Trimming pared 0 bases from V and 3 bases from J, leaving 6 bases between. CDR3 DNA sequence: TGCGCCAGCAGCTTGGACAGGGACTATGGCTACACCTTC. This codes for CASSLDRDYGYTF.

V gene TRBV29-1 combines with J gene TRBJ2-3; tentatively, D is TRBD2 (5 bases). Trimming removed 4 bases at V and 2 bases at J, with 13 bases between. The CDR3 runs to 14 residues. Per germline, CDR1 SQVTM and CDR2 ANQGSEA. The CDR3 DNA is TGCAGCGTTGCCCTAGCCGGTATCACAGATACGCAGTATTTT. Translated: CSVALAGITDTQYF.

In this sample, this clone turned up a few times. The gene calls are TRBV20-1 and TRBJ1-1; D unclear. V was trimmed by 7 bases and J by 5 bases, leaving 11 bases between them. Germline lookup yields CDR1 DFQATT and CDR2 SNEGSKA (reference sequence). This CDR3 region has 11 residues. The chain's CDR3 is CSVPGETEAFF. The CDR3 DNA follows: TGCAGTGTTCCCGGGGAAACTGAAGCTTTCTTT.

CDR3 loop: CASSQTGIKPQHF. In DNA, the CDR3 is TGTGCCAGCTCCCAGACAGGGATTAAGCCCCAGCATTTT. The rearrangement uses TRBV18 and TRBJ1-5; 7 bases are a match to TRBD1. V dropped 6 bases and J dropped 8; count of bases not matched to a gene: 7. Germline assignment: CDR1 KGHSH and CDR2 LQKENI. This CDR3 region has 13 residues.